A single sample gave rise to the 8 T cell receptor beta chains below, sequenced in a study of shared clonotypes between healthy human individuals. Naive-designated CD8 cells lacked CD45RO, were positively enriched for CCR7, and omitted terminally differentiated effector memory CD45RA+ cells. Sequencing used immunoSEQ multiplex PCR; TCRdb keeps in-frame clones, though not all of them. Of 1.5 million to 2.5 million clones listed, 85% to 95% were seen once; the top ten hold 1% to 1.5%. Sequencing used naive CD8+ T cells sorted from blood. These receptors all come from a young man in good health.

The gene calls are TRBV6-1 and TRBJ2-7; 8 bases agree with TRBD2. Germline-derived CDR1 and CDR2 are MNHNS and SASEGT. V was pared by 1 base and J by 3 bases, with 5 bases of the junction left unmatched. CDR3 length equals 15 residues. The CDR3 coding sequence is TGTGCCAGCAGTGAAGGGACGGGAGGGGGCTACGAGCAGTACTTC. It encodes CASSEGTGGGYEQYF.

J is TRBJ1-2 and V is TRBV11-2; TRBD1 agrees at 7 bases. The CDR3 totals 17 residues. Germline trimming cut 4 bases from V and 0 bases from J; bases unmatched to any gene: 11. Germline CDR1 and CDR2: SGHAT and FQNNGV. DNA of the CDR3: TGTGCCAGCAGCTATCTAGGGGGCGGGGACCCTAACTATGGCTACACCTTC. Translating it yields CASSYLGGGDPNYGYTF.

Turning to this clone: Other DNA sequences in this sample translate to the same CDR3. The chain recombines TRBV29-1 with TRBJ2-7; D is unresolved. This CDR3 spans 11 amino acids. The V gene lost 0 bases and the J gene lost 4 bases, with 4 bases spanning the gap. Germline V gene lookup returns CDR1 SQVTM and CDR2 ANQGSEA. The CDR3 loop reads CSVEDRYEQYF. The CDR3 bases are TGCAGCGTTGAAGATCGGTACGAGCAGTACTTC.

About this clone: Other DNA sequences within the sample encode an identical CDR3. The chain combines TRBV30 with TRBJ1-5, with D unresolved. The CDR3 length is 13 residues. The germline gives CDR1 GTSNPN, CDR2 SVGIG (reference sequence). V lost 0 bases and J 1 base, leaving 4 bases between the germline ends. CDR3 in DNA: TGTGCCTGGAGTGTAGGAAGCAATCAGCCCCAGCATTTT. Protein: CAWSVGSNQPQHF.

On this clone: The same CDR3 also results from other DNA sequences found in this sample. V and J are TRBV4-3 and TRBJ2-2; D unresolved. With 3 bases removed from V and 1 base from J, the gap between germline ends came to 9 bases. The CDR3 runs 15 residues. Per the germline V gene, CDR1 is LGHNA and CDR2 is YSLEER. The CDR3 sequence: CASSQTVGNTGELFF. CDR3 sequence (DNA): TGCGCCAGCAGCCAGACGGTGGGGAACACCGGGGAGCTGTTTTTT.

This CDR3 is CASSEGRQGLIVQETQYF. The CDR3 DNA reads TGTGCCAGCAGTGAAGGAAGACAGGGCCTCATCGTCCAAGAGACCCAGTACTTC. This rearrangement joins TRBV25-1 to TRBJ2-5, with 7 nucleotides matching TRBD1. The germline gives CDR1 MGHDK, CDR2 SYGVNS. The V and J ends lost 2 bases and 1 base, in that order; junction bases with no gene match: 13. The CDR3 totals 18 residues.

The chain joins TRBV5-6 to TRBJ1-2; unclear D gene. This CDR3 has 14 residues. Trimming shortened V by 6 bases and J by 4 bases, and 16 bases separated the two germline ends. CDR1 and CDR2 (germline): SGHDT, YYEEEE. Here the CDR3 reads CASKVTADPYGYTF. The CDR3 bases are TGTGCCAGCAAGGTGACGGCGGACCCCTATGGCTACACCTTC.

This chain links TRBV25-1 with TRBJ1-1; D gene unclear. Germline V gene sequence: CDR1 MGHDK, CDR2 SYGVNS. The CDR3 contains 14 residues. The V end lost 3 bases, the J end lost 7 bases, and 15 bases lay between the germline ends. The CDR3 is CASSEEGGYGEAFF. The CDR3 bases are TGTGCCAGCAGTGAGGAGGGTGGGTACGGTGAAGCTTTCTTT.